The T cell receptor (beta chain) described here comes from a study of regulatory T cells in long-lasting Graves disease. In germline, CDR1 is SSHAT, CDR2 FNYEAQ (reference sequence). This CDR3 contains 14 residues. CDR3-region Arm-PCR and iRepertoire HTBI primers produced the TCR beta libraries. In TCRdb, the multiplex PCR reads were re-called with MiXCR into one record per CDR3 protein. The profile shows 500,000 or so distinct CDR3 sequences, roughly 17% of them singletons. The time point denotes: newly diagnosed GD, antithyroid drugs for less than 3 months. Isolated PBMC RNA provided the starting material for the TCR library. This sample was also put to use in a study of T cells in Graves' hyperthyroidism and ophthalmopathy. That paper states: Among clonotypes expanded in thyroid above 0.001, most were also found in blood.

Source: peripheral blood mononuclear cells (PBMCs), taken at new diagnosis, from a patient treated with antithyroid drugs. The chain is built from TRBV7-7 and TRBJ2-3; either TRBD1 or TRBD2 may fit D (6 bases each). This clonotype originated in a man aged 35 to 55 with Graves disease. This CDR3 is CTSSSTGGTDTQYF. The DNA for the CDR3 is TGTACTAGCAGCTCGACAGGAGGCACAGATACGCAGTATTTT.